These 17 T cell receptor beta chains share one sample of origin, sequenced in a study of T cells in Graves' hyperthyroidism and ophthalmopathy. From RNA transcripts, TCR beta CDR3 regions were amplified. First-round RT-PCR of the TCR CDR3 relied on the HTBI primer set. TCRdb used MiXCR to reprocess the multiplex PCR reads, holding one entry per CDR3 protein. In the table there are some 580,000 distinct CDR3 sequences, approximately 15% of which are singletons. The sequencing input was blood. The receptors here all came from a woman between 40 and 55 years old with Graves' ophthalmopathy.

In this sample, this clonotype turned up many times. V is TRBV18 and J is TRBJ2-3; D is possibly TRBD2 (6 bases). Germline V lookup: CDR1 KGHSH, CDR2 LQKENI. The V end was cut by 6 bases, the J end by 6 bases, with 19 bases between. This CDR3 is built from 15 residues. The CDR3 loop is CASSLLAREADTQYF. The CDR3 DNA follows: TGTGCCAGCTCCCTCCTTGCAAGGGAGGCGGATACGCAGTATTTT.

Worth noting for this clonotype: A clone one base away is much larger, so this may be a read error. The gene calls are TRBV28 and TRBJ1-2, with 7 nucleotides matching TRBD1. J lost 1 base, V lost 4 bases, and 3 bases had no gene match. The CDR3 loop spans 14 amino acids. CDR1 is MDHEN, CDR2 SYDVKM, per germline. CDR3 nucleotide sequence: TGTGCCAGCAGTTCAGGGGGGAATAACTATGGCTACACCTTC. This encodes CASSSGGNNYGYTF.

There are many counts of this clonotype. V is TRBV27 and J is TRBJ1-1; TRBD1 matches at 7 bases. J gave up 5 bases and V 3 bases, and 3 bases lay outside the gene matches. Germline V gives CDR1 MNHEY, CDR2 SMNVEV (reference sequence). The CDR3 extends over 13 amino acids. The CDR3 region is CASSFRGQTEAFF. CDR3 nucleotides: TGTGCCAGCAGTTTTAGGGGGCAGACTGAAGCTTTCTTT.

Ten or more counts support this clonotype. The J gene is TRBJ2-5, the V gene TRBV7-8, with TRBD2 matching 11 bases. The CDR3 is made up of 17 amino acids. Trimming removed 1 base from V and 4 bases from J; junction bases left unmatched: 8. Germline assignment: CDR1 SGHVS and CDR2 FQNEAQ. In DNA, the CDR3 is TGTGCCAGCAGCTTAGGGAGACTAGCGGGAATTCGAGAGACCCAGTACTTC. Its protein is CASSLGRLAGIRETQYF.

This clonotype was found a few times. The rearrangement joins TRBV19 to TRBJ2-1, with a tentative D call TRBD2 (5 bases). The V and J ends lost 8 bases and 8 bases respectively, with 16 bases between them. Germline V CDR1 and CDR2: LNHDA, SQIVND (reference sequence). The CDR3 covers 13 residues. The CDR3 sequence: CASSATGSHEQFF. The CDR3 DNA is TGTGCCAGTTCGGCGACGGGAAGCCATGAGCAGTTCTTC.

This clonotype was detected many times. The rearrangement uses TRBV6-1 and TRBJ2-5, with D tentatively TRBD1 (5 bases). Germline CDR1 is MNHNS and CDR2 is SASEGT. With 6 bases removed from V and 5 bases from J, the gap between germline ends came to 19 bases. CDR3 length: 15 residues. Here the CDR3 DNA reads TGTGCCAGCAGGGCGAAGGGGTCCGAGTGGGAGACCCAGTACTTC. Translation: CASRAKGSEWETQYF.

The chain links TRBV5-6 to TRBJ1-1; 7 bases are a match to TRBD1. V gave up 3 bases and J gave up 4 bases; unmatched junction bases: 9. CDR3 length: 15 amino acids. Germline loops: CDR1 SGHDT, CDR2 YYEEEE. The CDR3 is CASSSLDRVGTEAFF. CDR3 sequence (DNA): TGTGCCAGCAGCTCACTCGACAGGGTGGGCACTGAAGCTTTCTTT.

This clonotype was seen repeatedly, ten times or more. The chain links TRBV5-1 to TRBJ2-3, with D possibly being TRBD1 (5 bases). The CDR3 length is 15 residues. Trimming pared 0 bases from V and 3 bases from J, leaving 11 bases between. Germline lookup yields CDR1 SGHRS and CDR2 YFSETQ. The CDR3 DNA is TGCGCCAGCAGCTTGGAGGGGCGACGGACAGATACGCAGTATTTT. This translates into CASSLEGRRTDTQYF.

This clonotype has ten or more counts. The chain uses TRBV3-1 and TRBJ1-6; 7 nucleotides match TRBD1. CDR1 and CDR2 from the germline V gene are LGHDT and YNNKEL (reference sequence). After removal of 2 bases from V and 6 bases from J, the junction contained 7 bases not matched to a gene. The CDR3 has 16 residues. The CDR3 loop reads CASSQRLGTANSPLHF. DNA of the CDR3: TGTGCCAGCAGCCAACGACTCGGGACAGCTAATTCACCCCTCCACTTT.

Worth noting for this clonotype: The CDR3 carries no conserved terminal phenylalanine or tryptophan, so it likely arises from a read error. The chain recombines TRBV20-1 with TRBJ2-7; the D gene is possibly TRBD1 (5 bases). Deletions cut 7 bases from V and 0 bases from J, with 10 bases between. This CDR3 spans 12 amino acids. Germline CDR1 and CDR2: DFQATT and SNEGSKA (reference sequence). The CDR3 DNA follows: TGCAGTGTCAACAGGCCCTCCTACGAGCAGTACTCC. Translating gives CSVNRPSYEQYS.

This chain joins TRBV7-2 and TRBJ1-6; D gene unclear. Germline loops: CDR1 SGHTA, CDR2 FQGNSA. Trimming stripped 5 bases from V and 12 bases from J, with 20 bases between. The CDR3 has 15 residues. CDR3 in amino acids: CASSPQPIGSRPLHF. In DNA form, the CDR3 reads TGTGCCAGCAGCCCCCAGCCGATCGGCAGTCGACCCCTCCACTTT.

The chain employs TRBV20-1 and TRBJ1-3; 10 nucleotides agree with TRBD1. Per germline, CDR1 DFQATT and CDR2 SNEGSKA (reference sequence). V lost 2 bases, J lost 3 bases, and 4 bases stayed unmatched. This CDR3 is 15 amino acids long. CDR3: CSARSRDRGGNTIYF. The CDR3 coding sequence is TGCAGTGCTAGATCCCGGGACAGGGGTGGAAACACCATATATTTT.

This clonotype came up a few times. This chain joins TRBV20-1 and TRBJ2-7, with D uncertain. CDR3 length: 14 residues. Trimming shortened V by 3 bases and J by 2 bases, and 14 bases separated the two germline ends. Germline V gene data show CDR1 as DFQATT and CDR2 as SNEGSKA (reference sequence). This CDR3 is CSASGPTLPYEQYF. DNA for the CDR3: TGCAGTGCTAGCGGACCGACTCTACCCTACGAGCAGTACTTC.

This clonotype was recorded at least ten times. The V call is TRBV28, the J call TRBJ2-7, with D perhaps TRBD1 or TRBD2 (5 bases each). Trimming removed 6 bases at V and 0 bases at J, with 21 bases between. The CDR3 length is 17 residues. CDR1 is MDHEN and CDR2 is SYDVKM in the germline V gene. The CDR3 loop reads CASSHRKKGSSSYEQYF. The CDR3 DNA is TGTGCCAGCAGCCATCGTAAAAAGGGGAGTAGCTCCTACGAGCAGTACTTC.

This clonotype was seen only a few times. The chain joins TRBV12-3 or TRBV12-4 to TRBJ1-2; no clear D. Trimming left V 2 bases short and J 8 bases short, with 15 bases between. CDR3 length equals 14 residues. Here the CDR3 reads CASSLKALAGGYTF. The DNA for the CDR3 is TGTGCCAGCAGTTTAAAGGCCCTCGCGGGGGGCTACACCTTC.

The chain has TRBV2 and TRBJ1-1; 9 nucleotides line up with TRBD1. The V gene's germline CDR1 is SNHLY and CDR2 FYNNEI. CDR3 length: 14 residues. V lost 6 bases and J lost 6; bases outside the gene matches: 8. Here the CDR3 DNA reads TGTGCCAGCAGGGGACAGGGAGATGTTCCTGAAGCTTTCTTT. This encodes CASRGQGDVPEAFF.

Only a few counts were recorded for this clonotype. The V and J genes are TRBV6-1 and TRBJ2-3, with 11 bases that match TRBD2. Germline CDR1 and CDR2: MNHNS and SASEGT. Germline trimming cut 7 bases from V and 0 bases from J; bases unmatched to any gene: 3. CDR3 length: 15 amino acids. The CDR3 protein is CASTTSGVSTDTQYF. Here the CDR3 DNA reads TGTGCCAGCACGACTAGCGGGGTTAGCACAGATACGCAGTATTTT.